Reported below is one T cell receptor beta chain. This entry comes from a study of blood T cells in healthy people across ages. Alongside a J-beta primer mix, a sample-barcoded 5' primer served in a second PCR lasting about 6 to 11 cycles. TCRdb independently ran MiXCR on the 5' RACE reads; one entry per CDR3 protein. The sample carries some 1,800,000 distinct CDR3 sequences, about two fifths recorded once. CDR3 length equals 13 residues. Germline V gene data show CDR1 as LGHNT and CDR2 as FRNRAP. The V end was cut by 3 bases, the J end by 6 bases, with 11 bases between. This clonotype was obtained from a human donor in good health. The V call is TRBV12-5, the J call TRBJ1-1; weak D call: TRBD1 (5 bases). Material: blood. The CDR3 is CASGFEGHAEAFF. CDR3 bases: TGTGCTAGTGGTTTTGAGGGGCACGCTGAAGCTTTCTTT.